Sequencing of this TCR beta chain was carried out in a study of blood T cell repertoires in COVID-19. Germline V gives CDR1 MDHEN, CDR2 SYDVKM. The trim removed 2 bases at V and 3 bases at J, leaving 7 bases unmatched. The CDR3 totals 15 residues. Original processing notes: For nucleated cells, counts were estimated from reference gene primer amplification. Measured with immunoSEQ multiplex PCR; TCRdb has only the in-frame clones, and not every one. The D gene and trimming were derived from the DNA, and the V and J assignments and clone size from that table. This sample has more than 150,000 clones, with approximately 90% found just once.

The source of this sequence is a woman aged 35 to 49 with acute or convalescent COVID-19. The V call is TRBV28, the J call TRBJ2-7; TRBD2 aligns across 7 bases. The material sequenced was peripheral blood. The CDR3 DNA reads TGTGCCAGCAGTTTAGCCGGGACGGGGGGCTACGAGCAGTACTTC. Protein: CASSLAGTGGYEQYF.